These 29 T cell receptor beta chains share one sample of origin, sequenced in a study of cytomegalovirus exposure and HLA in healthy donors. PCR involved 60 Vbeta and 13 Jbeta primers. Clones were read by immunoSEQ multiplex PCR, and TCRdb kept only the in-frame ones, dropping some. This sample has 200,000 or so clones, with about 80% found just once. The specimen sequenced was PBMCs. These receptors were taken from a girl under 18 in good health and CMV-seronegative.

CDR3 loop: CASRLGGAVTQDTQYF. Here the CDR3 DNA reads TGTGCCAGCAGGCTAGGGGGGGCGGTAACTCAGGATACGCAGTATTTT. J is TRBJ2-3 and V is TRBV6-6; tentative D call: TRBD2 (7 bases). CDR1 is MNHNY, CDR2 SVGAGI, per germline (reference sequence). This CDR3 contains 16 residues. Trimming pared 6 bases from V and 6 bases from J, leaving 22 bases between.

The chain has TRBV27 and TRBJ2-7; tentatively, D is TRBD2 (6 bases). The CDR3 extends over 14 amino acids. Trimming removed 4 bases at V and 6 bases at J, with 16 bases between. Germline V lookup: CDR1 MNHEY, CDR2 SMNVEV (reference sequence). CDR3 protein: CASSSNRRGGEQYF. The CDR3 DNA reads TGTGCCAGCAGTTCGAACAGGAGGGGTGGCGAGCAGTACTTC.

The genes are TRBV28 and TRBJ1-2, with D possibly TRBD1 on 5 matching bases. The CDR3 is 13 amino acids. Germline CDR1 MDHEN, CDR2 SYDVKM. The germline V and J ends were trimmed by 5 bases and 2 bases, with 9 bases remaining between them. The CDR3 region is CASSPRGNYGYTF. CDR3 nucleotides: TGTGCCAGCAGTCCGCGGGGGAACTATGGCTACACCTTC.

The CDR3, as DNA: TGTGCCAGCAGGGGCCAGCGGCAGGACTATGGCTACACCTTC. As protein: CASRGQRQDYGYTF. This chain joins TRBV6-6 and TRBJ1-2; D uncertain. Germline V lookup: CDR1 MNHNY, CDR2 SVGAGI (reference sequence). The CDR3 totals 14 residues. The V gene lost 6 bases and the J gene lost 3 bases, with 14 bases spanning the gap.

The rearrangement joins TRBV5-6 to TRBJ1-2; a possible D gene is TRBD1 (5 bases). Germline CDR1 is SGHDT and CDR2 is YYEEEE. Deletions cut 7 bases from V and 4 bases from J, with 20 bases between. CDR3 size: 15 residues. In DNA form, the CDR3 reads TGTGCCAGCGGGGCCGGAGGGCACCAAAGCTATGGCTACACCTTC. As protein: CASGAGGHQSYGYTF. Variable domain in full (rest from reference TRBV5-6 and TRBJ1-2): DAGVTQSPTHLIKTRGQQVTLRCSPKSGHDTVSWYQQALGQGPQFIFQYYEEEERQRGNFPDRFSGHQFPNYSSELNVNALLLGDSALYLCASGAGGHQSYGYTFGSGTRLTVV.

V and J are TRBV7-2 and TRBJ2-1; a weak D match, TRBD2 (6 bases). V dropped 4 bases and J dropped 6 bases, with 13 bases sitting between them. In germline, CDR1 is SGHTA, CDR2 FQGNSA. The CDR3 is 14 amino acids. The DNA for the CDR3 is TGTGCCAGCAGCTCTAGGGTGGGGGGCAATGAGCAGTTCTTC. It specifies CASSSRVGGNEQFF.

The rearrangement links TRBV6-5 to TRBJ1-1; D gene ambiguous. Looked up from germline, CDR1 is MNHEY and CDR2 is SVGAGI. The ends were cut back, 5 bases at V and 0 bases at J, with 10 bases in the middle. The CDR3 runs 14 residues. CDR3: CASSSGRMNTEAFF. DNA of the CDR3: TGTGCCAGCAGTAGCGGACGGATGAACACTGAAGCTTTCTTT.

This sequence joins TRBV5-8 and TRBJ2-7, with a tentative D call TRBD2 (6 bases). The CDR3 is 15 residues long. Trimming took 0 bases from V and 6 from J, leaving 16 bases between them. CDR1 and CDR2 from the germline V gene are SGHTS and YDEGEE. The CDR3 is CASSLVGGGEAEQYF. In DNA form, the CDR3 reads TGTGCCAGCAGCTTGGTTGGGGGTGGGGAGGCCGAGCAGTACTTC.

The rearrangement uses TRBV4-2 and TRBJ2-7; 8 bases fit TRBD2. This CDR3 has 16 amino acids. Per germline, CDR1 LGHNA and CDR2 YNFKEQ. V trimming: 0 bases; J trimming: 1 base; junction bases outside the gene matches: 5. The CDR3 sequence: CASSQDLAGASYEQYF. Written as DNA, the CDR3 is TGTGCCAGCAGCCAAGATCTAGCGGGCGCATCCTACGAGCAGTACTTC.

This rearrangement joins TRBV19 to TRBJ1-4, with D unresolved. This CDR3 is built from 16 residues. CDR1 and CDR2 (germline): LNHDA, SQIVND (reference sequence). Trimming cost V 4 bases and J 0 bases, with 12 bases left between them. CDR3 residues: CASSTRQVSTNEKLFF. CDR3 DNA: TGTGCCAGTAGTACAAGACAAGTCTCAACTAATGAAAAACTGTTTTTT.

The CDR3 is CASSLARDSPLHF. DNA for the CDR3: TGTGCCAGCAGCTTGGCCAGGGATTCACCCCTCCACTTT. The chain carries TRBV5-4 and TRBJ1-6, with a possible D match to TRBD1 (5 bases). This CDR3 contains 13 residues. V was cut by 0 bases and J by 8 bases, with 6 bases left in between. Germline V lookup: CDR1 SGHNT, CDR2 YYREEE (reference sequence).

This chain links TRBV9 with TRBJ2-7; D may be TRBD2 (6 bases). The germline CDR1 and CDR2 sequences are SGDLS and YYNGEE. This CDR3 contains 13 residues. V gave up 4 bases and J gave up 5 bases, with 13 bases separating them. CDR3 in amino acids: CASSRAPSDEQYF. The CDR3 nucleotides read TGTGCCAGCAGCCGAGCCCCTAGCGACGAGCAGTACTTC.

This clone was observed a single time. The genes are TRBV14 and TRBJ1-2, with 12 nucleotides matching TRBD1. CDR3 length equals 13 residues. Trimming removed 4 bases from V and 8 bases from J; junction bases left unmatched: 2. Germline V gene data show CDR1 as SGHDN and CDR2 as FVKESK. The chain's CDR3 is CASSRGQGAGYTF. Written as DNA, the CDR3 is TGTGCCAGCAGCCGGGGACAGGGGGCAGGCTACACCTTC.

The chain couples TRBV12-5 to TRBJ2-5, with 7 bases matching TRBD2. Losses at the gene ends were 5 bases for V and 7 bases for J; bases not matched to a gene: 10. Germline V gives CDR1 LGHNT, CDR2 FRNRAP. CDR3 size: 14 residues. Here the CDR3 reads CASGPGSPGGTQYF. The CDR3 bases are TGTGCTAGTGGTCCGGGATCACCGGGGGGGACCCAGTACTTC.

The V and J genes are TRBV27 and TRBJ2-1, with a possible D match to TRBD2 (6 bases). Trimming pared 2 bases from V and 6 bases from J, leaving 11 bases between. In germline, CDR1 is MNHEY, CDR2 SMNVEV (reference sequence). The CDR3 contains 14 residues. This CDR3 reads CASSLAMGGNEQFF. The CDR3 DNA is TGTGCCAGCAGTTTAGCAATGGGGGGCAATGAGCAGTTCTTC.

The V and J genes are TRBV7-9 and TRBJ2-5; D is possibly TRBD2 (5 bases). The CDR3 runs to 14 residues. The V and J ends lost 1 base and 2 bases respectively, with 8 bases between them. The germline gives CDR1 SEHNR, CDR2 FQNEAQ (reference sequence). This CDR3 is CASSLGTRQETQYF. The CDR3 DNA is TGTGCCAGCAGCTTAGGTACTAGACAAGAGACCCAGTACTTC.

The chain is built from TRBV7-7 and TRBJ1-1, with D possibly TRBD1 on 6 matching bases. Germline assignment: CDR1 SSHAT and CDR2 FNYEAQ (reference sequence). V lost 5 bases and J 0 bases, leaving 13 bases between the germline ends. CDR3 length: 15 residues. The CDR3 loop is CASSPLAGVNTEAFF. CDR3 in DNA: TGTGCCAGCAGCCCTCTCGCAGGGGTGAACACTGAAGCTTTCTTT. Using reference TRBV7-7 and TRBJ1-1 for the parts outside the CDR3, the full variable domain is GAGVSQSPRYKVTKRGQDVTLRCDPISSHATLYWYQQALGQGPEFLTYFNYEAQPDKSGLPSDRFSAERPEGSISTLTIQRTEQRDSAMYRCASSPLAGVNTEAFFGQGTRLTVV.

The genes are TRBV28 and TRBJ2-5, with D possibly TRBD2 on 5 matching bases. With the DNA end fitting TRBJ2-7 better, the J assignment may be wrong. The CDR3 contains 15 residues. Germline CDR1 and CDR2: MDHEN and SYDVKM. CDR3 bases: TGTGCCAGCAGTTTCGTGAGGGATGGGCGCTACGAGCAGTACTTC. This gives the protein CASSFVRDGRYEQYF.

V is TRBV9 and J is TRBJ1-1; D may be TRBD1 (5 bases). This CDR3 is 14 amino acids long. CDR1 and CDR2 from the germline V gene are SGDLS and YYNGEE. V lost 2 bases and J lost 2, with 10 bases in between. The CDR3 reads CASSVLGLNTEAFF. The CDR3 nucleotides are TGTGCCAGCAGCGTGCTGGGACTAAACACTGAAGCTTTCTTT. The full variable domain, its missing parts supplied by reference TRBV9 and TRBJ1-1, is DSGVTQTPKHLITATGQRVTLRCSPRSGDLSVYWYQQSLDQGLQFLIQYYNGEERAKGNILERFSAQQFPDLHSELNLSSLELGDSALYFCASSVLGLNTEAFFGQGTRLTVV.

J is TRBJ1-1 and V is TRBV2, with D maybe TRBD1 (6 bases). This CDR3 has 15 residues. V lost 2 bases, J lost 1 base, and 11 bases lay in between. Per germline, CDR1 SNHLY and CDR2 FYNNEI. CDR3 DNA: TGTGCCAGCAGTGAATTAGGCAGGGGGAACACTGAAGCTTTCTTT. It yields the protein CASSELGRGNTEAFF.

This clone was observed once. This chain connects TRBV6-6 to TRBJ1-1; the D gene is possibly TRBD1 (6 bases). Per the germline V gene, CDR1 is MNHNY and CDR2 is SVGAGI (reference sequence). Between the trimmed V and J ends, which lost 5 bases and 1 base, there was a span of 11 bases. The length of the CDR3 is 14 residues. CDR3 amino acids: CASSTQGQNTEAFF. DNA for the CDR3: TGTGCCAGCAGTACACAGGGACAGAACACTGAAGCTTTCTTT.

This clone was observed a few times. J is TRBJ1-1 and V is TRBV28; D is perhaps TRBD1 (5 bases). Germline assignment: CDR1 MDHEN and CDR2 SYDVKM. V was trimmed by 2 bases and J by 9 bases, leaving 10 bases between them. This CDR3 is built from 12 residues. CDR3 in amino acids: CASSLGAGQAFF. The CDR3 nucleotides read TGTGCCAGCAGTTTAGGGGCAGGACAAGCTTTCTTT.

The J gene is TRBJ1-1, the V gene TRBV10-1; no definite D call. V was pared by 0 bases and J by 5 bases, with 7 bases between. The CDR3 extends over 13 amino acids. From germline, CDR1 is WNHNN and CDR2 SYGVQD (reference sequence). The DNA of the CDR3 is TGCGCCAGCAGTGAGTCGACGGGAACTGAAGCTTTCTTT. Translating it yields CASSESTGTEAFF.

This chain links TRBV7-2 with TRBJ1-5, with unresolved D. The CDR3 loop spans 13 amino acids. Trimming took 5 bases from V and 9 from J, leaving 14 bases between them. Germline CDR1 and CDR2: SGHTA and FQGNSA. The CDR3 is CASSRNGLSPQHF. CDR3 in DNA: TGTGCCAGCAGCCGAAACGGGTTGTCGCCCCAGCATTTT.

In this sample, this clone turned up a few times. V usage is TRBV4-2 and J usage is TRBJ2-2; the D gene is possibly TRBD2 (5 bases). The CDR3 is 13 amino acids. Germline CDR1 is LGHNA and CDR2 is YNFKEQ. Trimming removed 6 bases from V and 4 bases from J, with 9 bases in between. The CDR3 coding sequence is TGTGCCAGCAGGAGGGCCGGCACCGGGGAGCTGTTTTTT. It specifies CASRRAGTGELFF.

The chain recombines TRBV7-2 with TRBJ1-6, with D possibly being TRBD1 (5 bases). Trimming shortened V by 5 bases and J by 8 bases, and 19 bases separated the two germline ends. CDR1 and CDR2 from the germline V gene are SGHTA and FQGNSA. This CDR3 region has 16 residues. The CDR3 is CASSLNRGVGDSPLHF. DNA for the CDR3: TGTGCCAGCAGCCTAAATCGGGGGGTGGGGGATTCACCCCTCCACTTT. Looking up the rest from reference TRBV7-2 and TRBJ1-6 gives the full variable domain: GAGVSQSPSNKVTEKGKDVELRCDPISGHTALYWYRQSLGQGLEFLIYFQGNSAPDKSGLPSDRFSAERTGGSVSTLTIQRTQQEDSAVYLCASSLNRGVGDSPLHFGNGTRLTVT.

The chain is built from TRBV4-3 and TRBJ1-2; 10 nucleotides align to TRBD1. The CDR3 is 18 residues long. J was trimmed by 7 bases and V by 3 bases; bases with no gene match: 17. The germline gives CDR1 LGHNA, CDR2 YSLEER. In DNA form, the CDR3 reads TGCGCCAGCAGCCACAAAATAAGAGCGGACAGGGGGGTATTTGGCTACACCTTC. Protein product: CASSHKIRADRGVFGYTF.

The rearrangement links TRBV5-4 to TRBJ2-1, with D perhaps TRBD2 (6 bases). Germline loops: CDR1 SGHNT, CDR2 YYREEE (reference sequence). The CDR3 has 13 amino acids. V gave up 3 bases and J gave up 9 bases, with 13 bases separating them. The CDR3 is CASSSGYGGEQFF. CDR3 coding DNA: TGTGCCAGCAGCTCGGGGTACGGGGGTGAGCAGTTCTTC.

V and J are TRBV5-1 and TRBJ2-4, with 7 bases matching TRBD1. Germline loops: CDR1 SGHRS, CDR2 YFSETQ. V trimming: 5 bases; J trimming: 5 bases; junction bases outside the gene matches: 13. There are 16 residues in the CDR3. CDR3 coding DNA: TGCGCCAGCAGGGACCCAGGGGCAGGGGGTCAAAACATTCAGTACTTC. It codes for CASRDPGAGGQNIQYF. Complete variable domain (other parts from reference TRBV5-1 and TRBJ2-4): KAGVTQTPRYLIKTRGQQVTLSCSPISGHRSVSWYQQTPGQGLQFLFEYFSETQRNKGNFPGRFSGRQFSNSRSEMNVSTLELGDSALYLCASRDPGAGGQNIQYFGAGTRLSVL.